These T cell receptor beta chains were read from a single sample in a study of beta chain features in type 1 diabetes. The assay was immunoSEQ multiplex PCR, and TCRdb's table has in-frame clones only and misses some. The sample holds 200,000 to 300,000 clones, 11% to 15% seen once. The sequenced material came from naive CD4+ T cells from blood. These receptors came from a man aged 25 to 45 with type 1 diabetes. CDR3s include the opening cysteine and the closing phenylalanine or tryptophan. Clone size is not always given. Where it is, it says once, few, many or a class for expanded clones.

CDR3,size,V,J,length
CASSTGTGGYEQYF,few,TRBV6-5,TRBJ2-7,14
CASSPPSGDYGYTF,NA,TRBV18,TRBJ1-2,14
CASSYSVAAQETQYF,NA,TRBV6-5,TRBJ2-5,15
CASSPTPSGNTIYF,few,TRBV4-1,TRBJ1-3,14
CASRGAGGQETQYF,NA,TRBV25-1,TRBJ2-5,14
CASMSWDRGLGNTEAFF,NA,TRBV19,TRBJ1-1,17
CASSQGTGMNTEAFF,NA,TRBV4-1,TRBJ1-1,15
CASNIDSFSYNEQFF,few,TRBV27,TRBJ2-1,15
CASSPRGYEQFF,few,TRBV19,TRBJ2-1,12
CASGGYSTDTQYF,few,TRBV19,TRBJ2-3,13
CASSFRQGSNYGYTF,few,TRBV7-2,TRBJ1-2,15
CASSPKTLNTGELFF,NA,TRBV7-9,TRBJ2-2,15
CASSEGANTEAFF,NA,TRBV6-1,TRBJ1-1,13
CASSLKVSGYNEQFF,few,TRBV7-8,TRBJ2-1,15
CSVDRGAYEQYF,few,TRBV29-1,NA,12
CASSRQGGIGEKLFF,NA,TRBV11-2,TRBJ1-4,15
CASSRGGVENGYTF,few,TRBV19,TRBJ1-2,14
CASSYGGTGTDTQYF,NA,TRBV6-5,TRBJ2-3,15
CASSPTSGRETQYF,NA,TRBV6-1,TRBJ2-5,14
CASSFSTSGRPDTQYF,NA,TRBV6-5,TRBJ2-3,16
CASRPAGSNTGELFF,few,TRBV6-5,TRBJ2-2,15
CASSLSDRKTDTQYF,few,TRBV5-6,TRBJ2-3,15
CASSRGQQETQYF,few,TRBV19,TRBJ2-5,13
CAFDRVDGYTF,NA,TRBV30,TRBJ1-2,11
CASSPEFATQYF,NA,TRBV5-1,TRBJ2-3,12
CAWSAPRAGASREQYF,few,TRBV30,TRBJ2-7,16
CAWSRGQGVTEAFF,NA,TRBV30,TRBJ1-1,14
CASSADYPGGELFF,NA,TRBV11-3,TRBJ2-2,14
CASSSSWLNTEAFF,NA,TRBV5-1,TRBJ1-1,14
CASSIIAGGPREQYF,few,TRBV19,TRBJ2-7,15
CASSSLKGNEQFF,few,TRBV7-9,TRBJ2-1,13
CASSLRDRGGEQYF,NA,TRBV18,TRBJ2-7,14
CASSLTTGNTEAFF,few,TRBV7-9,TRBJ1-1,14
CAWSVTGDTEAFF,NA,TRBV30,TRBJ1-1,13
CASSMEATGKSYEQYF,few,TRBV19,TRBJ2-7,16
CAWSVGYEQYF,NA,TRBV30,TRBJ2-7,11
CAWSVPGTGNGYTF,few,TRBV30,TRBJ1-2,14
CASSPGNDYGYTF,NA,TRBV18,TRBJ1-2,13
CASSPGGGRFVNEQFF,few,TRBV5-6,TRBJ2-1,16
CASSSAQGNSYEQYF,few,TRBV7-9,TRBJ2-7,15